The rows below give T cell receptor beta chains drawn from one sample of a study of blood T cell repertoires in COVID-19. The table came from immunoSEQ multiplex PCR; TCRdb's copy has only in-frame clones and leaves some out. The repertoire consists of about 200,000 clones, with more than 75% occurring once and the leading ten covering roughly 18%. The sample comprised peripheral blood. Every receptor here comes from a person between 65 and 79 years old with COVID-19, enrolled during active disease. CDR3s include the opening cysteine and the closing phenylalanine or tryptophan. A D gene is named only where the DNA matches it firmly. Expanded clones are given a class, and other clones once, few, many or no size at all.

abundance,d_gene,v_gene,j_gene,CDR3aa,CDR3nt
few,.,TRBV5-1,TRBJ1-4,CASSFLGMYNEKLFF,TGCGCCAGCAGCTTTCTCGGGATGTATAATGAAAAACTGTTTTTT
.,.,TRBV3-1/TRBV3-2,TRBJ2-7,CASSPSFISYYEQYF,TGTGCCAGCAGCCCGTCCTTCATTAGCTACTACGAGCAGTACTTC
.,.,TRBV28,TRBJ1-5,CASSFAGVGNQPQHF,TGTGCCAGCAGTTTTGCGGGGGTAGGGAATCAGCCCCAGCATTTT
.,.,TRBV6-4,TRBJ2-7,CASSDSEGAKGSSYEQYF,TGTGCCAGCAGTGACTCGGAAGGGGCGAAGGGAAGCTCCTACGAGCAGTACTTC
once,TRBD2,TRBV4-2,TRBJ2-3,CASSQDPSGSTDTQYF,TGTGCCAGCAGCCAAGACCCTAGCGGGAGCACAGATACGCAGTATTTT
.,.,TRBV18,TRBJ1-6,CASSPPRENSPLHF,TGTGCCAGCTCACCACCTAGGGAGAATTCACCCCTCCACTTT
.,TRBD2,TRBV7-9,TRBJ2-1,CASSPLAGGPYNEQFF,TGTGCCAGCAGCCCCCTAGCGGGAGGGCCTTACAATGAGCAGTTCTTC
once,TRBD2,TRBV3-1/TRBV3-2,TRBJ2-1,CASRKGLAGGPSYNEQFF,TGTGCCAGCAGGAAGGGACTAGCGGGAGGGCCCTCGTACAATGAGCAGTTCTTC
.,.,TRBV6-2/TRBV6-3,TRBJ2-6,CASSPPRGIGSGANVLTF,TGTGCCAGCAGTCCGCCCAGGGGAATTGGCTCTGGGGCCAACGTCCTGACTTTC
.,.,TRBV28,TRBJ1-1,CASTAPGDSNEAFF,TGTGCCAGCACCGCCCCCGGAGACAGCAATGAAGCTTTCTTT
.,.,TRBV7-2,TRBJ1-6,CASSRDGGSPLHF,TGTGCCAGCAGCCGAGACGGGGGTTCACCCCTCCACTTT
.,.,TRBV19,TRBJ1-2,CASSFEGFGYTF,TGTGCCAGTAGTTTCGAGGGCTTCGGCTACACCTTC
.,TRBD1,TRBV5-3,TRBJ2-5,CARRGGSHRETQYF,TGTGCCAGAAGAGGGGGCTCCCACCGAGAGACCCAGTACTTC
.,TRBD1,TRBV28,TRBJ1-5,CASRGDTGVGARPQHF,TGTGCCAGCAGAGGAGACACAGGGGTGGGGGCACGGCCCCAGCATTTT
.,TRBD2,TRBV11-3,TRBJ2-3,CASSRLRGKGSDTQYF,TGTGCCAGCAGCCGATTGCGGGGGAAGGGTTCAGATACGCAGTATTTT
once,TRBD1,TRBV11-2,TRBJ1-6,CASSARDREGSPLHF,TGTGCCAGCAGCGCCAGGGACAGGGAGGGGTCACCCCTCCACTTT
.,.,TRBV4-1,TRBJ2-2,CASSPEPRGNTGELFF,TGCGCCAGCAGCCCCGAGCCCAGGGGGAACACCGGGGAGCTGTTTTTT
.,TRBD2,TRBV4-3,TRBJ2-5,CASSPSRTSGRYETQYF,TGCGCCAGCAGCCCCTCCCGGACTAGCGGGAGATATGAGACCCAGTACTTC
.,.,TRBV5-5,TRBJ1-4,CASSFRTAVNEKLFF,TGTGCCAGCAGCTTCCGGACAGCAGTTAATGAAAAACTGTTTTTT
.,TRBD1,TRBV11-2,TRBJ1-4,CASTKTDRGFRSKEKLFF,TGTGCCAGCACCAAAACGGACAGGGGGTTTCGCAGTAAGGAAAAACTGTTTTTT
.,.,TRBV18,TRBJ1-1,CASSPPVRAEAFF,TGTGCCAGCTCACCACCGGTCAGGGCGGAGGCTTTCTTT
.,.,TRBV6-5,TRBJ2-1,CASRALGLQGQFF,TGTGCCAGCAGGGCCCTCGGGCTGCAGGGGCAGTTCTTC
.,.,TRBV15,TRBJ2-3,CATSRVRESTDTQYF,TGTGCCACCAGCAGAGTTAGGGAGAGCACAGATACGCAGTATTTT
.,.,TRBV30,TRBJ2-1,CAWRTPLGEQFF,TGTGCCTGGAGGACCCCCCTGGGCGAGCAGTTCTTC
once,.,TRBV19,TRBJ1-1,CASSTREATEAFF,TGTGCCAGTAGTACCAGGGAAGCCACTGAAGCTTTCTTT
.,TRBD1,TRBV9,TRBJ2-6,CASSLGQGGNVAGANVLTF,TGTGCCAGCAGCCTCGGACAGGGTGGGAATGTTGCTGGGGCCAACGTCCTGACTTTC
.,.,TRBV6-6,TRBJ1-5,CASKIGSQPQHF,TGTGCCAGCAAAATCGGTAGTCAGCCCCAGCATTTT
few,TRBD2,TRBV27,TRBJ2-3,CASSFPSGSGTDTQYF,TGTGCCAGCAGCTTCCCTAGCGGGAGCGGGACAGATACGCAGTATTTT
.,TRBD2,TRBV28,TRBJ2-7,CASTQGGTSVYEQYF,TGTGCCAGCACCCAAGGGGGGACTAGCGTCTACGAGCAGTACTTC
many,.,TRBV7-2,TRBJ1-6,CASSLGGTNYNSPLHF,TGTGCCAGCAGCTTAGGAGGGACTAATTATAATTCACCCCTCCACTTT
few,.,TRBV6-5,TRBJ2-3,CASTLAPKGDTQYF,TGTGCCAGCACGCTAGCGCCTAAGGGAGATACGCAGTATTTT
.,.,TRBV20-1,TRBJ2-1,CSAPNYNEQFF,TGCAGTGCTCCCAATTACAATGAGCAGTTCTTC
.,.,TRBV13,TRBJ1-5,CASSLMGAQPQHF,TGTGCCAGCAGCTTAATGGGGGCGCAGCCCCAGCATTTT
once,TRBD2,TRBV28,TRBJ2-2,CASSFPGLADTGELFF,TGTGCCAGCAGTTTCCCGGGACTAGCGGACACCGGGGAGCTGTTTTTT
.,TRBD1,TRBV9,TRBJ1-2,CASSGGQGQRNGYTF,TGTGCCAGCAGCGGCGGACAGGGACAACGTAATGGCTACACCTTC
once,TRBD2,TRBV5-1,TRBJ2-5,CASSLGGGGGQETQYF,TGCGCCAGCAGCTTGGGGGGCGGGGGGGGCCAAGAGACCCAGTACTTC
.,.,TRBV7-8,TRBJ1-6,CASSLMYRLENSPLHF,TGTGCCAGCAGCTTAATGTACCGACTTGAGAATTCACCCCTCCACTTT
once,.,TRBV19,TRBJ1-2,CASSRDLGYTF,TGTGCCAGTAGTCGGGACTTGGGCTACACCTTC
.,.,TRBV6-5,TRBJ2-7,CASSRPPGYEQYF,TGTGCCAGCAGTCGACCCCCGGGCTACGAGCAGTACTTC
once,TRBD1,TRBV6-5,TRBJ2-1,CASTGDRGSYNEQFF,TGTGCCAGCACCGGGGACAGGGGTTCCTACAATGAGCAGTTCTTC
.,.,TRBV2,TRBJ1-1,CASSERQENTEAFF,TGTGCCAGCAGTGAAAGACAGGAGAACACTGAAGCTTTCTTT
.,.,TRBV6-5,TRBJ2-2,CASSYSPNTGELFF,TGTGCCAGCAGTTACAGCCCGAACACCGGGGAGCTGTTTTTT
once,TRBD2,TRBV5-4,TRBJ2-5,CASSSSGSKGETQYF,TGTGCCAGCAGTTCAAGCGGGAGCAAAGGGGAGACCCAGTACTTC
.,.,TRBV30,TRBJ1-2,CAWSSGVGNYGYTF,TGTGCCTGGAGCTCAGGGGTGGGAAACTATGGCTACACCTTC
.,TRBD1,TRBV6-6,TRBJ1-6,CASSRKRTGVGSPLHF,TGTGCCAGCAGTCGAAAACGGACAGGCGTTGGTTCACCCCTCCACTTT
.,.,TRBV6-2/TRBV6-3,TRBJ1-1,CASSKGIQGRYAFF,TGTGCCAGCAGCAAGGGCATCCAGGGCCGGTATGCTTTCTTT
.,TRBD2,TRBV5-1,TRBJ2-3,CASSLLASGIADTQYF,TGCGCCAGCAGCTTGTTGGCTAGCGGGATAGCAGATACGCAGTATTTT
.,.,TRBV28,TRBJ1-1,CASSLIPTGLTEAFF,TGTGCCAGCAGTTTAATCCCGACAGGACTCACTGAAGCTTTCTTT
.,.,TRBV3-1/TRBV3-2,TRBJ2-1,CASSRAGAPGRGNEQFF,TGTGCCAGCAGCCGAGCAGGGGCTCCCGGTAGGGGCAATGAGCAGTTCTTC
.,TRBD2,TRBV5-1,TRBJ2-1,CASSLALAGGLSLGEQFF,TGCGCCAGCAGCTTGGCTCTAGCGGGGGGTTTATCTCTCGGTGAGCAGTTCTTC
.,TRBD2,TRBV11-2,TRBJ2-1,CASSSRGLAGGEQFF,TGTGCCAGCAGCTCCCGGGGACTAGCGGGGGGGGAGCAGTTCTTC
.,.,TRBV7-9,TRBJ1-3,CASSAGQVRNTIYF,TGTGCCAGCAGCGCGGGGCAGGTCCGAAACACCATATATTTT
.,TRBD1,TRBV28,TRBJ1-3,CASSLTGKLGNTIYF,TGTGCCAGCAGCCTGACAGGGAAGCTCGGAAACACCATATATTTT